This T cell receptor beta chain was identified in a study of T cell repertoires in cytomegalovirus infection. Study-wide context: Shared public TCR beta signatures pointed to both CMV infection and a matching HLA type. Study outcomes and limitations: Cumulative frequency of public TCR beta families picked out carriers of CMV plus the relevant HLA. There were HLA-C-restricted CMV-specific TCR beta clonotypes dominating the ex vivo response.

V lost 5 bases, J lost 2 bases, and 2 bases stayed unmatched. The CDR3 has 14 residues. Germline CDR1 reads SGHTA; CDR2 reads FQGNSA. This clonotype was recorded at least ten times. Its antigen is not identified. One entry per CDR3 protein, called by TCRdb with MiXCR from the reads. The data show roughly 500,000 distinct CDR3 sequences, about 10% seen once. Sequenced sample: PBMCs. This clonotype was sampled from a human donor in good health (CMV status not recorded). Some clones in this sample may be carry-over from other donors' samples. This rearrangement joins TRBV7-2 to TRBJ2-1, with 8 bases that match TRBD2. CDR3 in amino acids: CASSLRGAYNEQFF. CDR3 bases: TGTGCCAGCAGCCTGCGGGGGGCCTACAATGAGCAGTTCTTC.